The next 32 T cell receptor beta chains were all read from a single sample in a study of T cell responses to AZD1222 COVID-19 vaccine. Clones were read by immunoSEQ multiplex PCR, and TCRdb kept only the in-frame ones, dropping some. Altogether 130,000 to 150,000 clones are present, 80% to 85% being singletons, with the ten largest covering roughly 4.5%. This specimen consisted of peripheral blood, obtained on day 0 of MenACWY control vaccination. Every receptor here comes from an adult in good health.

The V call is TRBV9, the J call TRBJ1-2; the match to TRBD1 covers 7 bases. Trimming at V came to 3 bases and at J to 4 bases, leaving 9 bases not matched to a gene. Germline loops: CDR1 SGDLS, CDR2 YYNGEE. The CDR3 runs 15 residues. CDR3 nucleotide sequence: TGTGCCAGCAGCGCGAGACAGGGTCAAGGCTATGGCTACACCTTC. It specifies CASSARQGQGYGYTF.

The J gene is TRBJ2-2, the V gene TRBV30; TRBD1 is a possible D gene (6 bases). This CDR3 region has 13 residues. CDR1 GTSNPN and CDR2 SVGIG come from the germline V gene (reference sequence). V lost 5 bases and J 5 bases, leaving 12 bases between the germline ends. As DNA, the CDR3 is TGTGCCTGGGGGGGACATGCTACCGGGGAGCTGTTTTTT. Its protein is CAWGGHATGELFF.

The chain has TRBV9 and TRBJ1-1; 9 bases align to TRBD1. Germline V gives CDR1 SGDLS, CDR2 YYNGEE. The CDR3 consists of 15 residues. V lost 1 base to trimming and J lost 4 bases; unmatched junction nucleotides: 5. This chain's CDR3 is CASSVQDRGVTEAFF. Here the CDR3 DNA reads TGTGCCAGCAGCGTACAAGACAGGGGGGTCACTGAAGCTTTCTTT.

This chain joins TRBV5-1 and TRBJ2-5; 7 positions match TRBD1. CDR1 is SGHRS, CDR2 YFSETQ, per germline. Unmatched junction bases numbered 11, after V lost 4 bases and J lost 5 bases. This CDR3 has 15 residues. CDR3 sequence (DNA): TGCGCCAGCAGCGGCGTGACAGGGTTCGGGGAGACCCAGTACTTC. Residues: CASSGVTGFGETQYF.

The rearrangement links TRBV19 to TRBJ1-5; TRBD1 aligns across 7 bases. J gave up 10 bases and V 1 base, and 10 bases lay outside the gene matches. Germline CDR1 is LNHDA and CDR2 is SQIVND (reference sequence). The CDR3 consists of 15 residues. CDR3 region: CASSIGTGDGSPQHF. The CDR3 coding sequence is TGTGCCAGTAGTATAGGAACAGGGGATGGATCCCCCCAGCATTTT.

The V call is TRBV4-1, the J call TRBJ1-2; D not resolved. CDR3 length equals 15 residues. The germline CDR1 and CDR2 sequences are MGHRA and YSYEKL. V shed 4 bases and J shed 8 bases, with 20 bases lying between them. The CDR3 bases are TGCGCCAGCAGCCCTTATATTGGACGTGGAAACGGCTACACCTTC. Protein: CASSPYIGRGNGYTF.

The CDR3 spells CASSRRLADTGELFF. The CDR3 DNA reads as TGTGCCAGCAGCCGCCGACTAGCTGACACCGGGGAGCTGTTTTTT. The chain employs TRBV7-2 and TRBJ2-2; 7 bases match TRBD2. Germline V gene data show CDR1 as SGHTA and CDR2 as FQGNSA. Trimming took 5 bases from V and 3 from J; bases not matched to a gene: 6. The CDR3 spans 15 residues.

The chain is built from TRBV18 and TRBJ1-2; the D gene is possibly TRBD1 (5 bases). Germline V gives CDR1 KGHSH, CDR2 LQKENI. The germline V and J ends were trimmed by 3 bases and 6 bases, with 11 bases remaining between them. The CDR3 loop spans 13 amino acids. This CDR3 reads CASSPDSSNGYTF. The DNA of the CDR3 is TGTGCCAGCTCACCTGACAGTTCTAATGGCTACACCTTC.

The V gene is TRBV28, the J gene TRBJ1-6; the match to TRBD1 covers 9 bases. With V trimmed by 8 bases and J by 6 bases, 11 bases remained unmatched. Germline V gives CDR1 MDHEN, CDR2 SYDVKM. The CDR3 loop spans 16 amino acids. CDR3 DNA: TGTGCCAGCCATGAACCGGGACAGGGACGTAATTCACCCCTCCACTTT. Protein: CASHEPGQGRNSPLHF.

The chain is built from TRBV24-1 and TRBJ1-1; 8 nucleotides align to TRBD1. V was clipped by 4 bases and J by 1 base; unmatched bases: 10. The CDR3 runs to 17 residues. From germline, CDR1 is KGHDR and CDR2 SFDVKD. CDR3 in amino acids: CATSEGGRTGWNTEAFF. CDR3 coding DNA: TGTGCCACCAGTGAGGGGGGCAGGACAGGGTGGAACACTGAAGCTTTCTTT.

The chain links TRBV6-5 to TRBJ1-2; TRBD1 agrees at 7 bases. J gave up 5 bases and V 5 bases, and 8 bases lay outside the gene matches. The germline CDR1 and CDR2 sequences are MNHEY and SVGAGI. This CDR3 is 14 amino acids long. This chain's CDR3 is CASSTVTGWYGYTF. CDR3 nucleotides: TGTGCCAGCAGTACCGTGACAGGGTGGTATGGCTACACCTTC.

This sequence joins TRBV5-1 and TRBJ1-6; maybe TRBD1 (6 bases). Per the germline V gene, CDR1 is SGHRS and CDR2 is YFSETQ. Between the trimmed V and J ends, which lost 4 bases and 0 bases, there was a span of 14 bases. This CDR3 is 17 amino acids long. The CDR3 nucleotides read TGCGCCAGCAGCGGGGGACACCCTAGCTCCTATAATTCACCCCTCCACTTT. Amino acids: CASSGGHPSSYNSPLHF.

The rearrangement joins TRBV2 to TRBJ1-5, with D tentatively TRBD1 (5 bases). This CDR3 has 14 residues. Germline V gene sequence: CDR1 SNHLY, CDR2 FYNNEI. V gave up 3 bases and J gave up 4 bases, with 10 bases separating them. CDR3: CASSDQGGNQPQHF. The CDR3 DNA reads as TGTGCCAGCAGTGACCAGGGTGGGAATCAGCCCCAGCATTTT.

The chain couples TRBV27 to TRBJ1-1; D is unclear. Deletions cut 8 bases from V and 0 bases from J, with 10 bases between. Germline V gene lookup returns CDR1 MNHEY and CDR2 SMNVEV (reference sequence). The CDR3 spans 13 residues. The CDR3 reads CASGVQVNTEAFF. DNA for the CDR3: TGTGCCAGCGGAGTTCAGGTGAACACTGAAGCTTTCTTT.

This rearrangement joins TRBV6-5 to TRBJ1-5; D may be TRBD1 (5 bases). Germline-derived CDR1 and CDR2 are MNHEY and SVGAGI. Trimming took off 6 bases at V and 7 bases at J, with 13 bases between the two ends. The CDR3 totals 13 residues. CDR3 sequence: CASRPYTGQPQHF. For the CDR3, the DNA is TGTGCCAGCAGACCTTACACAGGACAGCCCCAGCATTTT.

The gene calls are TRBV3-1 (or the pseudogene TRBV3-2) and TRBJ1-2; D might be TRBD1 (5 bases). The germline V gene has CDR1 LGHDT and CDR2 YNNKEL (reference sequence). The CDR3 covers 14 residues. Trimming stripped 0 bases from V and 6 bases from J, with 11 bases between. CDR3: CASSQESWGNGYTF. DNA of the CDR3: TGTGCCAGCAGCCAAGAGTCCTGGGGGAATGGCTACACCTTC.

The chain joins TRBV6-4 to TRBJ2-2; tentative D call: TRBD2 (6 bases). Germline values: CDR1 MRHNA, CDR2 SNTAGT. Deletions cut 0 bases from V and 4 bases from J, with 6 bases between. This CDR3 region has 14 residues. This CDR3 is CASSDSGGTGELFF. The CDR3 DNA is TGTGCCAGCAGTGACTCGGGGGGCACCGGGGAGCTGTTTTTT.

The genes are TRBV27 and TRBJ1-2; D possibly corresponds to TRBD1 (6 bases). Trimming removed 7 bases from V and 4 bases from J, with 13 bases in between. This CDR3 is built from 13 residues. Germline loops: CDR1 MNHEY, CDR2 SMNVEV (reference sequence). The CDR3 protein is CASKGGTRYGYTF. CDR3 nucleotides: TGTGCCAGCAAGGGAGGGACACGCTATGGCTACACCTTC.

This clone was seen only a few times. The chain is built from TRBV5-1 and TRBJ2-2, with unresolved D. CDR3 length: 16 amino acids. The germline V gene encodes CDR1 SGHRS and CDR2 YFSETQ. The ends were cut back, 2 bases at V and 4 bases at J, with 15 bases in the middle. As DNA, the CDR3 is TGCGCCAGCAGCTTTTTACCCCCAGCTATCACCGGGGAGCTGTTTTTT. It specifies CASSFLPPAITGELFF.

The chain combines TRBV5-5 with TRBJ2-3; D unresolved. There are 14 residues in the CDR3. Germline CDR1 and CDR2: SGHKS and YYEKEE (reference sequence). Trimming cost V 4 bases and J 2 bases, with 11 bases left between them. Written as DNA, the CDR3 is TGTGCCAGCAGCGAAAACTTAATCACAGATACGCAGTATTTT. Translation gives CASSENLITDTQYF.

A single count supports this clone. The genes are TRBV27 and TRBJ2-2; TRBD1 matches 7 bases. J lost 6 bases, V lost 7 bases, and 8 bases had no gene match. The germline gives CDR1 MNHEY, CDR2 SMNVEV (reference sequence). The CDR3 is 14 residues long. CDR3 loop: CASTSTGSAGELFF. In DNA, the CDR3 is TGTGCCAGCACCTCGACAGGGAGTGCCGGGGAGCTGTTTTTT.

This clone was seen a handful of times. V usage is TRBV6-5 and J usage is TRBJ1-2, with a possible D match to TRBD1 (5 bases). The CDR3 runs to 13 residues. CDR1 and CDR2 (germline): MNHEY, SVGAGI. Trimming cost V 5 bases and J 1 base, with 8 bases left between them. CDR3 nucleotide sequence: TGTGCCAGCAGTCAGGGACGTAACTATGGCTACACCTTC. It translates to CASSQGRNYGYTF.

This chain uses TRBV7-7 with TRBJ2-2; TRBD2 might be the D (5 bases). This CDR3 has 16 amino acids. Germline CDR1 SSHAT, CDR2 FNYEAQ (reference sequence). Trimming took 1 base from V and 7 from J, leaving 16 bases between them. The CDR3 sequence: CASSLGGSTDGGELFF. The CDR3 DNA reads TGTGCCAGCAGCTTAGGAGGGTCGACGGACGGCGGGGAGCTGTTTTTT.

V is TRBV24-1 and J is TRBJ2-3; D possibly corresponds to TRBD2 (7 bases). Trimming removed 2 bases from V and 1 base from J, with 15 bases in between. CDR3 length: 17 amino acids. In germline, CDR1 is KGHDR, CDR2 SFDVKD. The CDR3 loop is CATSDWGGGPGTDTQYF. DNA for the CDR3: TGTGCCACCAGTGATTGGGGGGGCGGTCCGGGCACAGATACGCAGTATTTT.

The gene calls are TRBV25-1 and TRBJ2-3, with 9 bases aligning to TRBD1. Trimming at V came to 5 bases and at J to 13 bases, leaving 13 bases not matched to a gene. Germline CDR1 and CDR2: MGHDK and SYGVNS. The CDR3 sequence is 14 residues long. CDR3 nucleotides: TGTGCCAGCAGTCCGGGACAGGGTAGAGTTTGGGAGTATTTT. Translated, it gives CASSPGQGRVWEYF. Supplemented by reference TRBV25-1 and TRBJ2-3, the full variable domain reads EADIYQTPRYLVIGTGKKITLECSQTMGHDKMYWYQQDPGMELHLIHYSYGVNSTEKGDLSSESTVSRIRTEHFPLTLESARPSHTSQYLCASSPGQGRVWEYFGPGTRLTVL.

The J gene is TRBJ2-1, the V gene TRBV2; the D gene could be TRBD1 or TRBD2 (5 bases each). The CDR3 sequence is 12 residues long. Trimming cost V 9 bases and J 5 bases, with 11 bases left between them. CDR1 and CDR2 from the germline V gene are SNHLY and FYNNEI. CDR3 sequence (DNA): TGTGCCAGTTATAGGGGAGACAATGAGCAGTTCTTC. This codes for CASYRGDNEQFF.

In DNA form, the CDR3 reads TGTGCCAGCAGCTTAGGAGTGGGGAGCAATCAGCCCCAGCATTTT. Translated, it gives CASSLGVGSNQPQHF. The V gene is TRBV11-2, the J gene TRBJ1-5, with D hard to call. The V end was cut by 1 base, the J end by 1 base, with 8 bases between. Germline V gives CDR1 SGHAT, CDR2 FQNNGV. The CDR3 contains 15 residues.

The rearrangement links TRBV7-2 to TRBJ1-2; 7 nucleotides agree with TRBD1. The CDR3 extends over 14 amino acids. The V gene end was trimmed by 5 bases and the J gene end by 13 bases; junction bases not matched to a gene: 16. Per germline, CDR1 SGHTA and CDR2 FQGNSA. The CDR3 nucleotides read TGTGCCAGCAGCCCCGGCGGGACAGTTGTTATTGGCACCTTC. Its translation: CASSPGGTVVIGTF.

V gene TRBV6-5 combines with J gene TRBJ2-5; D gene unclear. V was pared by 5 bases and J by 1 base, with 14 bases between. CDR1 is MNHEY and CDR2 is SVGAGI in the germline V gene. The CDR3 totals 15 residues. The CDR3: CASSPWTPTQETQYF. DNA for the CDR3: TGTGCCAGCAGTCCGTGGACCCCGACCCAAGAGACCCAGTACTTC.

A few counts support this clone. The chain couples TRBV27 to TRBJ1-6; D is unresolved. CDR1 and CDR2 (germline): MNHEY, SMNVEV (reference sequence). The CDR3 is 13 residues long. V shed 6 bases and J shed 10 bases, with 13 bases lying between them. The CDR3 bases are TGTGCCAGCAGGGGCCCCTTGGGCTCACCCCTCCACTTT. Amino acid sequence: CASRGPLGSPLHF.

This chain uses TRBV19 with TRBJ1-6; 8 bases map to TRBD1. Germline lookup yields CDR1 LNHDA and CDR2 SQIVND (reference sequence). This CDR3 region has 15 residues. V lost 0 bases and J lost 7; bases outside the gene matches: 2. The CDR3 region has the DNA TGTGCCAGTAGTATAGACCAGGGGGCGAATTCACCCCTCCACTTT. Protein sequence: CASSIDQGANSPLHF.

The V call is TRBV4-2, the J call TRBJ2-7; D is unresolved. V was cut by 1 base and J by 0 bases, with 16 bases left in between. This CDR3 spans 17 amino acids. Per the germline V gene, CDR1 is LGHNA and CDR2 is YNFKEQ. The CDR3 reads CASSQAYALGSSYEQYF. Here the CDR3 DNA reads TGTGCCAGCAGCCAAGCCTACGCGTTAGGCAGCTCCTACGAGCAGTACTTC.